One sample yielded the 32 T cell receptor beta chains listed below, sequenced in a study of T cell repertoires in cytomegalovirus infection. Each CDR3 protein gets one entry after TCRdb re-called the reads with MiXCR. The sample has some 700,000 distinct CDR3 sequences; about 40% are singletons. Material: PBMCs. These receptors all stem from a human donor in good health (CMV status not recorded). Some clones in this sample may be carry-over from other donors' samples.

The rearrangement uses TRBV7-2 and TRBJ1-1; D is ambiguous. The CDR3 runs to 13 residues. Deletions cut 3 bases from V and 14 bases from J, with 19 bases between. Germline V CDR1 and CDR2: SGHTA, FQGNSA. For the CDR3, the DNA is TGTGCCAGCAGCTTTAACCCCACGTCATCCCCCTTCTTT. Translating gives CASSFNPTSSPFF.

This clonotype was observed at least ten times. The rearrangement joins TRBV7-8 to TRBJ1-6; D call uncertain. The germline V gene encodes CDR1 SGHVS and CDR2 FQNEAQ. The CDR3 loop spans 14 amino acids. V was trimmed by 1 base and J by 9 bases, leaving 10 bases between them. The CDR3 sequence: CASSLDRATSPLHF. For the CDR3, the DNA is TGTGCCAGCAGCTTAGATAGGGCTACTTCACCCCTCCACTTT.

The V call is TRBV6-1, the J call TRBJ1-5; D call uncertain. This CDR3 has 15 amino acids. V dropped 3 bases and J dropped 3 bases, with 12 bases sitting between them. The V gene's germline CDR1 is MNHNS and CDR2 SASEGT. CDR3 nucleotide sequence: TGTGCCAGCAGTGATAGGACGGGATTCAATCAGCCCCAGCATTTT. This translates into CASSDRTGFNQPQHF.

This clonotype was counted ten times or more. The chain has TRBV7-2 and TRBJ2-2; unclear D gene. Germline V lookup: CDR1 SGHTA, CDR2 FQGNSA. V was clipped by 4 bases and J by 4 bases, with 13 bases between them. This CDR3 is built from 15 residues. The CDR3 sequence is CASSSPLNPTGELFF. In DNA form, the CDR3 reads TGTGCCAGCAGCTCCCCCCTCAACCCCACCGGGGAGCTGTTTTTT.

About this clonotype itself: Likely a read error: the CDR3 ends without its conserved phenylalanine or tryptophan. V usage is TRBV5-4 and J usage is TRBJ1-2; D ambiguous. V was cut by 3 bases and J by 5 bases, with 5 bases left in between. Germline V gene sequence: CDR1 SGHNT, CDR2 YYREEE (reference sequence). This CDR3 has 11 residues. CDR3 protein: CASSSTYGYTC. The CDR3 region has the DNA TGTGCCAGCAGCTCCACGTATGGCTACACCTGC.

The chain carries TRBV5-1 and TRBJ1-1; unclear D gene. Germline CDR1 and CDR2: SGHRS and YFSETQ. CDR3 length: 15 amino acids. V was shortened by 0 bases and J by 8 bases, with 17 bases between the two germline ends. CDR3 nucleotides: TGCGCCAGCAGCTTGGACTCCAGGTCACAACGGGAAGCTTTCTTT. As protein: CASSLDSRSQREAFF.

The genes are TRBV2 and TRBJ2-1; D is perhaps TRBD2 (7 bases). V was shortened by 4 bases and J by 8 bases, with 21 bases between the two germline ends. The CDR3 is 16 residues long. Germline-derived CDR1 and CDR2 are SNHLY and FYNNEI. The DNA for the CDR3 is TGTGCCAGCAGTGGTGGGAGGGGGACCCGGACGGATGAGCAGTTCTTC. It specifies CASSGGRGTRTDEQFF.

This clonotype has just one count. The chain couples TRBV19 to TRBJ2-7, with no clear D. Germline loops: CDR1 LNHDA, CDR2 SQIVND (reference sequence). Trimming pared 3 bases from V and 5 bases from J, leaving 14 bases between. This CDR3 region has 14 residues. CDR3 nucleotides: TGTGCCAGTAGTATCGACGGAACCAACGACGAGCAGTACTTC. Its protein is CASSIDGTNDEQYF.

The chain links TRBV29-1 to TRBJ2-3; 13 positions match TRBD2. V lost 4 bases to trimming and J lost 4 bases; unmatched junction nucleotides: 5. CDR3 length equals 15 residues. The germline gives CDR1 SQVTM, CDR2 ANQGSEA. CDR3 region: CSVGTSGGNADTQYF. Here the CDR3 DNA reads TGCAGCGTTGGGACTAGCGGGGGTAATGCAGATACGCAGTATTTT.

This chain uses TRBV7-9 with TRBJ2-5, with 7 bases that match TRBD1. Germline V lookup: CDR1 SEHNR, CDR2 FQNEAQ (reference sequence). The CDR3 is 15 amino acids. V shed 6 bases and J 4 bases; nucleotides not matched to a gene: 11. CDR3: CASRPPTGVTETQYF. The CDR3 bases are TGTGCCAGCAGACCCCCCACAGGGGTCACAGAGACCCAGTACTTC.

Only a few counts were recorded for this clonotype. The chain recombines TRBV28 with TRBJ1-6; D unresolved. The ends were cut back, 5 bases at V and 0 bases at J, with 11 bases in the middle. Germline CDR1 MDHEN, CDR2 SYDVKM. The CDR3 contains 16 residues. CDR3 in DNA: TGTGCCAGCAGTCTGACACAGAGCTCCTATAATTCACCCCTCCACTTT. Amino acid sequence: CASSLTQSSYNSPLHF.

This clonotype was seen more than once but under ten times. The J gene is TRBJ1-1, the V gene TRBV19, with D unclear. Germline CDR1 and CDR2: LNHDA and SQIVND (reference sequence). V lost 5 bases, J lost 8 bases, and 12 bases lay in between. The CDR3 runs to 12 residues. CDR3 in DNA: TGTGCCAGTAGTCCGCCCCTTCAGGAAGCTTTCTTT. Protein product: CASSPPLQEAFF.

This clonotype is a singleton in its sample. DNA for the CDR3: TGTGCCAGCAGCTTCTCAAGGCTAGCGGGGGATCAGAGCACCGGGGAGCTGTTTTTT. It is translated as CASSFSRLAGDQSTGELFF. The genes are TRBV7-2 and TRBJ2-2; 10 nucleotides line up with TRBD2. Germline assignment: CDR1 SGHTA and CDR2 FQGNSA. The CDR3 is 19 amino acids. V lost 3 bases to trimming and J lost 4 bases; unmatched junction nucleotides: 14.

The table lists this clonotype with a few counts. This chain uses TRBV2 with TRBJ2-5; D might be TRBD2 (5 bases). V shed 7 bases and J shed 1 base, with 16 bases lying between them. CDR3 size: 15 residues. Germline V gene sequence: CDR1 SNHLY, CDR2 FYNNEI. The CDR3 is CASMRSDGGQETQYF. The CDR3 nucleotides are TGTGCCAGCATGCGTTCGGACGGAGGCCAAGAGACCCAGTACTTC.

The CDR3 nucleotides are TGCAGTGCTAGAGTACTGGGAGGGAACACTGAAGCTTTCTTT. Translating it yields CSARVLGGNTEAFF. The genes are TRBV20-1 and TRBJ1-1; D unresolved. Between the trimmed V and J ends, which lost 1 base and 1 base, there was a span of 10 bases. CDR1 is DFQATT, CDR2 SNEGSKA, per germline (reference sequence). The CDR3 totals 14 residues.

The V gene is TRBV20-1, the J gene TRBJ1-4, with TRBD1 matching over 7 bases. Germline CDR1 is DFQATT and CDR2 is SNEGSKA (reference sequence). With 8 bases clipped from V and 6 bases from J, the junction kept 6 bases outside the gene matches. The CDR3 is 12 residues long. CDR3 amino acids: CSPGQVDEKLFF. The CDR3 bases are TGCAGTCCCGGACAGGTGGATGAAAAACTGTTTTTT.

The V call is TRBV28, the J call TRBJ2-7, with a weak D call TRBD2 (7 bases). V was cut by 7 bases and J by 3 bases, with 16 bases left in between. This CDR3 has 14 residues. The germline CDR1 and CDR2 sequences are MDHEN and SYDVKM. Here the CDR3 DNA reads TGTGCCAGCACCACCGCGGGGGCGGACTACGAGCAGTACTTC. Translation: CASTTAGADYEQYF.

The J gene is TRBJ2-1, the V gene TRBV20-1; 12 nucleotides agree with TRBD2. This CDR3 is built from 16 residues. Germline V gene data show CDR1 as DFQATT and CDR2 as SNEGSKA (reference sequence). With V trimmed by 1 base and J by 8 bases, 9 bases remained unmatched. CDR3 nucleotide sequence: TGCAGTGCTAGAGGGGGCGGGACTAGCGGGTCCCATGAGCAGTTCTTC. Translated: CSARGGGTSGSHEQFF.

The chain has TRBV7-2 and TRBJ2-7; D possibly uses TRBD1 or TRBD2 (5 bases each). With 8 bases removed from V and 1 base from J, the gap between germline ends came to 15 bases. Germline CDR1 reads SGHTA; CDR2 reads FQGNSA. CDR3 length equals 14 residues. As DNA, the CDR3 is TGTGCCAGCGGAAGGGACGGGTCGTCCTACGAGCAGTACTTC. Translating gives CASGRDGSSYEQYF.

The chain has TRBV6-1 and TRBJ2-1; 11 nucleotides match TRBD2. The CDR3 extends over 14 amino acids. Germline V CDR1 and CDR2: MNHNS, SASEGT. V lost 7 bases, J lost 5 bases, and 4 bases stayed unmatched. This chain's CDR3 is CASILAGGHNEQFF. In DNA form, the CDR3 reads TGTGCCAGCATTCTAGCGGGAGGCCACAATGAGCAGTTCTTC.

To note about this clonotype: Because it lacks the conserved phenylalanine or tryptophan at the end, this CDR3 is likely a read error. The chain combines TRBV5-5 with TRBJ2-7, with 9 nucleotides matching TRBD2. Germline values: CDR1 SGHKS, CDR2 YYEKEE (reference sequence). This CDR3 has 15 residues. CDR3 loop: CVSNPSGRTTYEQYL. DNA of the CDR3: TGTGTCAGCAATCCGAGCGGGAGGACCACCTACGAGCAGTACTTA.

On this clonotype itself: Relative to the germline gene, one junction end is altered; a read error may explain this. The V gene is TRBV29-1, the J gene TRBJ2-1, with TRBD1 as a possible D gene (6 bases). This CDR3 has 10 amino acids. Germline V CDR1 and CDR2: SQVTM, ANQGSEA. The CDR3 spells CSVWDNEQLF. CDR3 bases: TGCAGCGTTTGGGACAATGAGCAGTTATTC.

The chain recombines TRBV14 with TRBJ1-4; D call uncertain. Per germline, CDR1 SGHDN and CDR2 FVKESK. Trimming took 0 bases from V and 8 from J, leaving 16 bases between them. This CDR3 is built from 16 residues. The CDR3, as DNA: TGTGCCAGCAGCCAAGATCCGGGCCCCGTACGAGAAAAACTGTTTTTT. Residues: CASSQDPGPVREKLFF.

This clonotype was found once. CDR3 DNA sequence: TGCAGTGCTACCAGGGATACGCAGTATTTT. Translated: CSATRDTQYF. V is TRBV20-1 and J is TRBJ2-3; no definite D call. Germline CDR1 DFQATT, CDR2 SNEGSKA (reference sequence). V lost 4 bases and J 6 bases, leaving 5 bases between the germline ends. CDR3 length: 10 amino acids.

CDR3 sequence: CASISLLQGNTIYF. As DNA, the CDR3 is TGTGCCAGCATCAGCCTTCTGCAAGGAAACACCATATATTTT. V gene TRBV6-5 combines with J gene TRBJ1-3; no firm D call. Germline loops: CDR1 MNHEY, CDR2 SVGAGI. The CDR3 has 14 amino acids. Deletions cut 7 bases from V and 4 bases from J, with 14 bases between.

The CDR3 loop is CASSQITSGTETQYF. The CDR3 DNA reads TGTGCCAGCAGCCAAATTACTAGCGGGACGGAGACCCAGTACTTC. V is TRBV7-6 and J is TRBJ2-5; the match to TRBD2 covers 10 bases. Germline trimming cut 5 bases from V and 5 bases from J; bases unmatched to any gene: 8. Germline loops: CDR1 SGHVS, CDR2 FNYEAQ. The CDR3 totals 15 residues. The complete variable domain, with remaining parts taken from reference TRBV7-6 and TRBJ2-5, reads GAGVSQSPRYKVTKRGQDVALRCDPISGHVSLYWYRQALGQGPEFLTYFNYEAQQDKSGLPNDRFSAERPEGSISTLTIQRTEQRDSAMYRCASSQITSGTETQYFGPGTRLLVL.

This chain connects TRBV14 to TRBJ2-1; D perhaps matches TRBD1 (5 bases). This CDR3 region has 12 residues. Between the trimmed V and J ends, which lost 4 bases and 11 bases, there was a span of 12 bases. The germline gives CDR1 SGHDN, CDR2 FVKESK. CDR3 loop: CASSLGWGQQFF. In DNA form, the CDR3 reads TGTGCCAGCAGCCTAGGATGGGGCCAGCAGTTCTTC.

The chain is built from TRBV5-6 and TRBJ1-1, with 11 nucleotides matching TRBD1. The CDR3 is 17 residues long. V gave up 1 base and J gave up 0 bases; unmatched junction bases: 5. CDR1 is SGHDT and CDR2 is YYEEEE in the germline V gene. This CDR3 reads CASSLPGQGVLNTEAFF. The CDR3 coding sequence is TGTGCCAGCAGCTTGCCGGGACAGGGGGTCTTGAACACTGAAGCTTTCTTT.

This clonotype has ten or more counts. The rearrangement links TRBV7-2 to TRBJ2-4; TRBD2 is a possible D gene (6 bases). CDR1 and CDR2 from the germline V gene are SGHTA and FQGNSA. The CDR3 has 15 residues. V lost 6 bases and J lost 0, with 12 bases in between. CDR3 loop: CASSSVAVAKNIQYF. The CDR3 DNA reads TGTGCCAGCAGTTCTGTAGCGGTAGCCAAAAACATTCAGTACTTC.

The V gene is TRBV10-3, the J gene TRBJ2-3; 11 bases are shared with TRBD2. CDR3 size: 16 residues. Germline V CDR1 and CDR2: ENHRY, SYGVKD. The trim removed 6 bases at V and 6 bases at J, leaving 11 bases unmatched. The CDR3 reads CAISNSLAGGFDTQYF. CDR3 bases: TGTGCCATCAGCAATTCCCTAGCGGGGGGTTTCGATACGCAGTATTTT.

This clonotype was detected a few times. The rearrangement joins TRBV6-1 to TRBJ1-1; the match to TRBD1 covers 7 bases. The CDR3 has 15 residues. Looked up from germline, CDR1 is MNHNS and CDR2 is SASEGT. With V trimmed by 2 bases and J by 0 bases, 3 bases remained unmatched. The CDR3 bases are TGTGCCAGCAGTGAAAGACAGGGAATGAACACTGAAGCTTTCTTT. Amino acid sequence: CASSERQGMNTEAFF.

This chain links TRBV7-6 with TRBJ1-3; 7 nucleotides line up with TRBD1. The CDR3 runs to 13 residues. Trimming took 6 bases from V and 2 from J; bases not matched to a gene: 1. CDR1 SGHVS and CDR2 FNYEAQ come from the germline V gene. The CDR3 here is CASRRGPGNTIYF. The CDR3 DNA sequence: TGTGCCAGCAGGAGGGGGCCTGGAAACACCATATATTTT.